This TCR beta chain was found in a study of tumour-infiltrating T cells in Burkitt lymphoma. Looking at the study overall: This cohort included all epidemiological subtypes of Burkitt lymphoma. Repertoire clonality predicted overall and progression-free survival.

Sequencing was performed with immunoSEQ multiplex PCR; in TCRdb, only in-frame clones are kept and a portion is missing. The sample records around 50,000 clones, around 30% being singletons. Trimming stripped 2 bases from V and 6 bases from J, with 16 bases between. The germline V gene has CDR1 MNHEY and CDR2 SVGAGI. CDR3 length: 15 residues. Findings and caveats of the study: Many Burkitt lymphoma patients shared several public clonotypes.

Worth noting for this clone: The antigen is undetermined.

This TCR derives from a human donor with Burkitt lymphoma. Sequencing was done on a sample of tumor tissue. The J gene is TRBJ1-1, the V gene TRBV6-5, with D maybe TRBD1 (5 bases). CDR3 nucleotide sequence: TGTGCCAGCAGTTACAGCGGGGTATTGGGGCCTGAAGCTTTCTTT. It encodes CASSYSGVLGPEAFF.